The rows below give T cell receptor beta chains drawn from one sample of a study of T cell responses to AZD1222 COVID-19 vaccine. Profiled with immunoSEQ multiplex PCR; TCRdb holds only in-frame clones, not every one. This sample has 140,000 or so clones, with 86% found just once. The sample consisted of peripheral blood, taken 28 days after the second AZD1222 dose. These receptors originate from an adult who received the AZD1222 COVID-19 vaccine. The CDR3 runs from the conserved cysteine through the conserved F or W. Each record gives: J gene, D gene, V gene, clone size, CDR3 protein, CDR3 DNA. D genes are given only for firm matches. Size is omitted from some rows. Given values are once, few, many or a class for expanded clones.

TRBJ1-2,NA,TRBV7-2,once,CASSLDRGLHGYTF,TGTGCCAGCAGCTTAGATCGGGGGCTACATGGCTACACCTTC
TRBJ1-1,NA,TRBV7-9,NA,CASIYSGTSNTEAFF,TGTGCCAGCATCTACTCCGGGACGTCGAACACTGAAGCTTTCTTT
TRBJ2-2,NA,TRBV9,NA,CASSVGVVAGELFF,TGTGCCAGCAGCGTAGGTGTGGTGGCCGGGGAGCTGTTTTTT
TRBJ1-4,TRBD1,TRBV9,NA,CASSVGNTGGNEKLFF,TGTGCCAGCAGCGTAGGAAATACAGGGGGTAATGAAAAACTGTTTTTT
TRBJ2-3,NA,TRBV27,NA,CASSLTTGSWADTQYF,TGTGCCAGCAGTTTAACTACGGGGAGTTGGGCAGATACGCAGTATTTT
TRBJ1-6,NA,TRBV6-5,NA,CASTSGTTNSPLHF,TGTGCCAGCACATCCGGGACAACAAATTCACCCCTCCACTTT
TRBJ1-4,NA,TRBV6-1,NA,CASSEHMSRLNEKLFF,TGTGCCAGCAGTGAACACATGAGCCGACTCAATGAAAAACTGTTTTTT
TRBJ2-7,TRBD1,TRBV30,NA,CAWAEGQGIDEQYF,TGTGCCTGGGCCGAGGGACAGGGTATAGACGAGCAGTACTTC
TRBJ1-2,NA,TRBV25-1,NA,CASSGEIRVTGYTF,TGTGCCAGCAGTGGGGAGATACGGGTGACGGGCTACACCTTC
TRBJ2-5,NA,TRBV7-9,NA,CASSLTGGETQYF,TGTGCCAGCAGCCTAACAGGAGGGGAGACCCAGTACTTC
TRBJ2-5,TRBD2,TRBV4-1,NA,CASSHSWAGDRETQYF,TGCGCCAGCAGCCATTCGTGGGCGGGAGATCGTGAGACCCAGTACTTC
TRBJ1-5,TRBD1,TRBV28,once,CASSRFTGTGNLSNQPQHF,TGTGCCAGCAGCCGCTTTACCGGGACAGGGAACCTTAGCAATCAGCCCCAGCATTTT
TRBJ2-7,TRBD2,TRBV7-6,NA,CASSLETSGRFYEQYF,TGTGCCAGCAGCTTAGAGACTAGCGGGAGGTTCTACGAGCAGTACTTC
TRBJ1-5,NA,TRBV18,NA,CASSPSTANQPQHF,TGTGCCAGCTCACCGTCGACAGCTAATCAGCCCCAGCATTTT
TRBJ2-7,NA,TRBV7-7,NA,CASSLGGHSYEQYF,TGTGCTAGCAGCTTAGGCGGGCACTCCTACGAGCAGTACTTC
TRBJ1-1,NA,TRBV4-1,NA,CASSHSSRPQNTEAFF,TGCGCCAGCAGCCACTCATCTCGACCTCAGAACACTGAAGCTTTCTTT
TRBJ1-2,NA,TRBV18,NA,CASSPPGGYSGYTF,TGTGCCAGCTCACCACCGGGAGGGTACTCTGGCTACACCTTC
TRBJ1-5,NA,TRBV11-2,NA,CASSLDIGDQPQHF,TGTGCCAGCAGCTTAGATATCGGAGATCAGCCCCAGCATTTT
TRBJ1-2,NA,TRBV2,NA,CASSVRPDYGYTF,TGTGCCAGCAGTGTGCGTCCAGACTATGGCTACACCTTC
TRBJ2-7,TRBD1,TRBV30,NA,CAGGTGAHEQYF,TGTGCCGGAGGGACAGGGGCCCACGAGCAGTACTTC
TRBJ2-7,NA,TRBV5-4,NA,CASSSSQVGSYEQYF,TGTGCCAGCAGCTCTAGTCAGGTTGGCTCCTACGAGCAGTACTTC
TRBJ2-2,TRBD1,TRBV10-3,NA,CAISESLGTGVTGELFF,TGTGCCATCAGTGAGTCTCTCGGGACAGGAGTCACCGGGGAGCTGTTTTTT
TRBJ2-5,TRBD2,TRBV30,NA,CAWRLGSSGYQETQYF,TGTGCCTGGAGATTGGGGTCTAGCGGGTACCAAGAGACCCAGTACTTC
TRBJ1-2,TRBD1,TRBV7-9,NA,CASSPQTGDLFGYTF,TGTGCCAGCAGCCCCCAGACAGGGGACCTTTTTGGCTACACCTTC
TRBJ1-5,NA,TRBV7-9,NA,CASPGTPNSNQPQHF,TGTGCCAGCCCCGGGACCCCAAACAGCAATCAGCCCCAGCATTTT
TRBJ1-1,NA,TRBV18,NA,CASSQSSISASTEAFF,TGTGCCAGCTCACAAAGCTCGATCTCGGCTAGTACTGAAGCTTTCTTT
TRBJ1-2,NA,TRBV30,NA,CAWTYGGTGGYTF,TGTGCCTGGACGTACGGGGGGACTGGCGGCTACACCTTC
TRBJ1-1,TRBD1,TRBV9,NA,CASSIGQGNTEAFF,TGTGCCAGCAGCATCGGACAGGGGAACACTGAAGCTTTCTTT
TRBJ1-2,NA,TRBV14,NA,CASSVPPGPKGYTF,TGTGCCAGCAGCGTCCCCCCAGGGCCAAAGGGCTACACCTTC
TRBJ2-7,NA,TRBV27,NA,CASSYRETYEQYF,TGTGCCAGCAGTTACAGGGAGACCTACGAGCAGTACTTC
TRBJ1-2,NA,TRBV12-2,NA,CASRCPRPLDRGVIYGYTF,TGTGCAAGTCGCTGCCCGCGACCCTTGGACAGGGGAGTCATCTATGGCTACACCTTC
TRBJ1-5,NA,TRBV4-1,NA,CASSHSAGAYNQPQHF,TGCGCCAGCAGCCACTCGGCCGGGGCTTACAATCAGCCCCAGCATTTT
TRBJ1-1,NA,TRBV10-3,NA,CAIRLGGETEAFF,TGTGCCATCCGGCTCGGGGGCGAGACTGAAGCTTTCTTT
TRBJ1-2,NA,TRBV4-1,NA,CASSQDDSGLNGYTF,TGCGCCAGCAGCCAAGATGATTCGGGTTTGAATGGCTACACCTTC
TRBJ2-1,NA,TRBV29-1,once,CSETRSHEQFF,TGCAGCGAGACTAGATCCCATGAGCAGTTCTTC
TRBJ1-5,NA,TRBV11-2,few,CASSWARGQPQHF,TGTGCCAGCAGCTGGGCGAGGGGTCAGCCCCAGCATTTT
TRBJ1-6,NA,TRBV27,NA,CASSLSPVSSYNSPLHF,TGTGCCAGCAGTTTATCCCCTGTAAGCTCCTATAATTCACCCCTCCACTTT
TRBJ1-2,NA,TRBV7-2,few,CASSPPGGVRGYTF,TGTGCCAGCAGCCCTCCCGGGGGGGTTAGGGGCTACACCTTC
TRBJ2-2,NA,TRBV13,NA,CASSPGLNTGELFF,TGTGCCAGCAGCCCTGGGCTGAACACCGGGGAGCTGTTTTTT
TRBJ1-5,TRBD1,TRBV19,NA,CASSKASQGASQPQHF,TGTGCCAGTAGTAAGGCCTCACAGGGGGCCAGCCAGCCCCAGCATTTT
TRBJ1-1,NA,TRBV6-6,NA,CASSYQWVTEAFF,TGTGCCAGCAGTTACCAGTGGGTGACTGAAGCTTTCTTT
TRBJ1-1,NA,TRBV19,NA,CASRIVDTNTEAFF,TGTGCCAGTAGAATCGTAGACACGAACACTGAAGCTTTCTTT
TRBJ2-6,NA,TRBV10-1,few,CASSGQIGANVLTF,TGCGCCAGCAGTGGCCAAATAGGGGCCAACGTCCTGACTTTC
TRBJ2-2,NA,TRBV5-1,NA,CASSLVGGPTGELFF,TGCGCCAGCAGCTTGGTAGGGGGGCCCACCGGGGAGCTGTTTTTT
TRBJ1-6,NA,TRBV10-3,NA,CAISEPSGQIYNSPLHF,TGTGCCATCAGTGAGCCGTCCGGACAGATCTATAATTCACCCCTCCACTTT